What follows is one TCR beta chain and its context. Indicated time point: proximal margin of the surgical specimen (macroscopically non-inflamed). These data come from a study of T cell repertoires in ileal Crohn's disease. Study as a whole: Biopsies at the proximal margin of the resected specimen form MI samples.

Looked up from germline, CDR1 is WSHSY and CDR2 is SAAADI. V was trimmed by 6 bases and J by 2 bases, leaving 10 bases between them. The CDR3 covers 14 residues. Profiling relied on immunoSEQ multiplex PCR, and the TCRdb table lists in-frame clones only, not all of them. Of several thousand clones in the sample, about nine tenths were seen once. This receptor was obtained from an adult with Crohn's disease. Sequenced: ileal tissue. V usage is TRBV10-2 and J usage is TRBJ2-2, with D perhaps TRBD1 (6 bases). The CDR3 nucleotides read TGCGCCAGCAGGTCGACAGGAAACACCGGGGAGCTGTTTTTT. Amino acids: CASRSTGNTGELFF.